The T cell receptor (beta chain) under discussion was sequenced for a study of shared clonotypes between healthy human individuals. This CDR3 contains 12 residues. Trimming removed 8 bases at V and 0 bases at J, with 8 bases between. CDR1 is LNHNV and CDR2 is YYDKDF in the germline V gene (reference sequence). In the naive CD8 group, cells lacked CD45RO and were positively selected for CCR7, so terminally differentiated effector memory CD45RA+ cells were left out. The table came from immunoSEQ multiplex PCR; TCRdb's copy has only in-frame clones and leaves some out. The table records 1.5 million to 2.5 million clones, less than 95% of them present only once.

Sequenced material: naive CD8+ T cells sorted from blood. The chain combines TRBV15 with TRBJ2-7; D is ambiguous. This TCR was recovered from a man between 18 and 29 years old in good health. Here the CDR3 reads CATGEYSYEQYF. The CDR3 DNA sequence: TGTGCCACCGGCGAATACTCCTACGAGCAGTACTTC.